This T cell receptor (beta chain) was documented in a study of blood T cell repertoires in COVID-19. Background on the study: There were acute and convalescent COVID-19 samples, and they came from the United States, Italy and Spain.

Per the original data handling: Nucleated cell number was recorded as an estimate derived from reference gene primer amplification. Libraries were prepared by immunoSEQ multiplex PCR; TCRdb keeps only in-frame clonotypes and omits some of them. V, J and clone size derive from that table, while D and trimming were established from the DNA sequence. The top ten hold roughly 4.9% of the sample, which has 200,000 to 300,000 clones, around 87% seen once. CDR1 and CDR2 from the germline V gene are MNHEY and SVGAGI. V was shortened by 2 bases and J by 8 bases, with 15 bases between the two germline ends. CDR3 length: 14 residues.

The clonotype originates from a woman aged 60-75 years with COVID-19, enrolled during active disease. The V and J genes are TRBV6-5 and TRBJ1-2, with D perhaps matching TRBD1 (5 bases). The sequenced sample consisted of peripheral blood. CDR3 bases: TGTGCCAGCAGTTACGACAGCTTATCTTTGGGCTACACCTTC. This gives the protein CASSYDSLSLGYTF.